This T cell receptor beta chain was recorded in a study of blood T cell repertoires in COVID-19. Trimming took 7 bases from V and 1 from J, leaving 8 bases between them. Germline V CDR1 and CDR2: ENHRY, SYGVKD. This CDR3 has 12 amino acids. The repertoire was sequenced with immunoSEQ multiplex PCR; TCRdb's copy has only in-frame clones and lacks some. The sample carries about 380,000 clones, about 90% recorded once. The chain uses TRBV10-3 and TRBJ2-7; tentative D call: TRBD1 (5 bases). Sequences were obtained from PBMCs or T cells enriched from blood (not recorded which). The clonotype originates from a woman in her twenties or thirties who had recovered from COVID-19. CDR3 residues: CAIKDSSYEQYF. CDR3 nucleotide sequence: TGTGCCATCAAAGACAGTTCCTACGAGCAGTACTTC.